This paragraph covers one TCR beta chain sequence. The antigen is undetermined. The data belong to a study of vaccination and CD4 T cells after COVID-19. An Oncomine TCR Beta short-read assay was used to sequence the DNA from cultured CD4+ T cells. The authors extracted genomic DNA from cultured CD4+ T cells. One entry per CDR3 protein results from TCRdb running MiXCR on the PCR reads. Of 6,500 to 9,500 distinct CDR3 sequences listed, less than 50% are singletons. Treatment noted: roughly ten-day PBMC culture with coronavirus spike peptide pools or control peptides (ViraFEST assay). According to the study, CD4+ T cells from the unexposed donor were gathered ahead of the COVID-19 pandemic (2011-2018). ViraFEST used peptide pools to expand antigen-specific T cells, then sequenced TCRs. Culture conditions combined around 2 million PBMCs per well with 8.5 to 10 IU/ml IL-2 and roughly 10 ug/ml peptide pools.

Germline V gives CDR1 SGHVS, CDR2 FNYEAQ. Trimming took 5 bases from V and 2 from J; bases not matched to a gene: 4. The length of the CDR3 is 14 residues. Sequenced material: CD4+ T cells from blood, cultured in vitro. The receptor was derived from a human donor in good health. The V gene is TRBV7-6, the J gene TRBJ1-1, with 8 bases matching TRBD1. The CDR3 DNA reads TGTGCCAGCAGCCTTGACAGGGGAAACACTGAAGCTTTCTTT. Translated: CASSLDRGNTEAFF.